This T cell receptor beta chain was recorded in a study of regulatory T cells in long-lasting Graves disease. Study background: Patients met the persistent Graves' disease definition after over 5 years of antithyroid drugs with positive TSH receptor antibodies. Findings and caveats of the study: Persistent Graves' patients showed less TCR diversity than newly diagnosed ones.

With iRepertoire HTBI primers and Arm-PCR of CDR3 regions, TCR beta libraries were built. From the multiplex PCR reads, TCRdb called clonotypes with MiXCR, one entry per CDR3 protein. The table records about 660,000 distinct CDR3 sequences, approximately 31% of them present only once. With regard to this clonotype: Its antigen is still unknown.

As for time point: persistent/refractory GD, antithyroid drugs over 5 years with positive TRAb. The authors made the TCR library using RNA they extracted from PBMCs. Guidelines of the American Thyroid Association were used to diagnose Graves' disease. The sample consisted of peripheral blood mononuclear cells (PBMCs), taken when the disease was refractory, from a patient treated with antithyroid drugs. This TCR derives from a female donor with Graves disease.

The CDR3 coding sequence is TGTGCCAGCAGTTTATCCGGGACTCGCTACGAGCAGTACTTC. Its translation is CASSLSGTRYEQYF. The V and J genes are TRBV12-3 or TRBV12-4 and TRBJ2-7; D possibly corresponds to TRBD2 (6 bases). The CDR3 has 14 amino acids. V was cut by 2 bases and J by 3 bases, with 11 bases left in between.